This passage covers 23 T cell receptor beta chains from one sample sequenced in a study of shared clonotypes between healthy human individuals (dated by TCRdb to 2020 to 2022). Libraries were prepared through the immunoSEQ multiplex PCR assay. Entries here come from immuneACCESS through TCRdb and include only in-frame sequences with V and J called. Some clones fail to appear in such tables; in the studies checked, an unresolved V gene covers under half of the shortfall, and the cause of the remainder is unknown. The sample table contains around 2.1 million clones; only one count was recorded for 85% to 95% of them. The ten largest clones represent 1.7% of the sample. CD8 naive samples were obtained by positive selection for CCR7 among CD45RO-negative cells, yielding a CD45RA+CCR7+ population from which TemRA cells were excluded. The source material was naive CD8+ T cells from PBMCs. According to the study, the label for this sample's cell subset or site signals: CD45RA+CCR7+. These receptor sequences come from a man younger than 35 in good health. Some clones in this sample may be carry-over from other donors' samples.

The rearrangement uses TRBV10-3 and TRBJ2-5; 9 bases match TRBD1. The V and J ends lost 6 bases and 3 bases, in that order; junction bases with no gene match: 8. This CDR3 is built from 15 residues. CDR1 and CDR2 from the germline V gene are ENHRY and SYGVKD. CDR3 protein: CAISPRQGEKETQYF. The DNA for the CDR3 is TGTGCCATCAGCCCCAGACAGGGGGAAAAAGAGACCCAGTACTTC.

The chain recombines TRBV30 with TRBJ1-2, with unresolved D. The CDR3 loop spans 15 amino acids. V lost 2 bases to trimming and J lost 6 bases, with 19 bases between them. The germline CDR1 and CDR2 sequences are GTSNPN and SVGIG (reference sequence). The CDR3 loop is CAWSLGRMGLDGYTF. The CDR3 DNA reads TGTGCCTGGAGTCTAGGACGAATGGGCCTAGATGGCTACACCTTC.

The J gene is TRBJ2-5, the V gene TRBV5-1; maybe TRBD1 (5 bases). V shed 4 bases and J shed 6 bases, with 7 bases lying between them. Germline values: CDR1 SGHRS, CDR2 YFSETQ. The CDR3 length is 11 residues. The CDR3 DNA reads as TGCGCCAGCAGCCAGGGCCAGACCCAGTACTTC. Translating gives CASSQGQTQYF. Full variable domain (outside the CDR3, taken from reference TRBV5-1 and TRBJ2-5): KAGVTQTPRYLIKTRGQQVTLSCSPISGHRSVSWYQQTPGQGLQFLFEYFSETQRNKGNFPGRFSGRQFSNSRSEMNVSTLELGDSALYLCASSQGQTQYFGPGTRLLVL.

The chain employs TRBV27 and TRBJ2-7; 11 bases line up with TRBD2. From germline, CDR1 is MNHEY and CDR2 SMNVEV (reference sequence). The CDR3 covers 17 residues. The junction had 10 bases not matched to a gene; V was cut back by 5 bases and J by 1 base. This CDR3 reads CASSPMTSGVNSYEQYF. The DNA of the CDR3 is TGTGCCAGCAGTCCGATGACTAGCGGGGTCAATTCCTACGAGCAGTACTTC.

CDR3 DNA: TGCGCCAGCATCTCGGGACCCGGGTCAGATCAGCCCCAGCATTTT. Its protein product is CASISGPGSDQPQHF. V usage is TRBV10-1 and J usage is TRBJ1-5; D is possibly TRBD1 (5 bases). The CDR3 totals 15 residues. Trimming removed 7 bases at V and 5 bases at J, with 18 bases between. The germline V gene has CDR1 WNHNN and CDR2 SYGVQD (reference sequence).

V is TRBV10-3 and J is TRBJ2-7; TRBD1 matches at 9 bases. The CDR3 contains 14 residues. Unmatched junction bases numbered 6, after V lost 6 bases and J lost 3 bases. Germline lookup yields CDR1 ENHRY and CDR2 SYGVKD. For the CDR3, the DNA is TGTGCCATCAGACCTCCGGGACAGGGCTACGAGCAGTACTTC. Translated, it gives CAIRPPGQGYEQYF.

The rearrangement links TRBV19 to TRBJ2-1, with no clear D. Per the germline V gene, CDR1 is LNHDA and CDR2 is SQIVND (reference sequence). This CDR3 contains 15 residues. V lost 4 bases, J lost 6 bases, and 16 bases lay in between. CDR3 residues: CASSSRVRSRNEQFF. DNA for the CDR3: TGTGCCAGTAGTAGCCGGGTCCGATCCCGCAATGAGCAGTTCTTC.

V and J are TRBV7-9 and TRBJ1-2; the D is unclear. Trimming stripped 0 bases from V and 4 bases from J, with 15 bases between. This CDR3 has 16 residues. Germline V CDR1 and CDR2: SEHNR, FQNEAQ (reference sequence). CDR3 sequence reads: CASSLALGSQGYGYTF. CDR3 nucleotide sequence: TGTGCCAGCAGCTTAGCGCTTGGCAGTCAAGGCTATGGCTACACCTTC.

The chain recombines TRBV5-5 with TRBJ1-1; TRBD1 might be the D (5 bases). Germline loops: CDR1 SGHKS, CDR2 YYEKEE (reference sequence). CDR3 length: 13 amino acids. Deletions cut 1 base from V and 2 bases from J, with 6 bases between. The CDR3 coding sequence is TGTGCCAGCAGCTTGTGGGACAACACTGAAGCTTTCTTT. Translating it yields CASSLWDNTEAFF.

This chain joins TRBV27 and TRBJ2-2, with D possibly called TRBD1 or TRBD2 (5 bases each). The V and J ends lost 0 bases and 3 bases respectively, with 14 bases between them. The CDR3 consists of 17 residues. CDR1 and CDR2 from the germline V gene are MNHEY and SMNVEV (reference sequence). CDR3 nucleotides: TGTGCCAGCAGTTTATCGGCAGGGAGAGCTGACACCGGGGAGCTGTTTTTT. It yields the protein CASSLSAGRADTGELFF.

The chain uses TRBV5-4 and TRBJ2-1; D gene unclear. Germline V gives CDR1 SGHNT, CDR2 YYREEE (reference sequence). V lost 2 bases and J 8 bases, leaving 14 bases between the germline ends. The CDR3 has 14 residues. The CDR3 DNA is TGTGCCAGCAGCTTTTGGCGGACCTTGGATGAGCAGTTCTTC. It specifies CASSFWRTLDEQFF.

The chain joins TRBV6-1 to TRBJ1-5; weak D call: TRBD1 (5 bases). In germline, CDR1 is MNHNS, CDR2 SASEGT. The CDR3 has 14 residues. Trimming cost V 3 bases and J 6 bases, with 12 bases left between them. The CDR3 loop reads CASSDWGISQPQHF. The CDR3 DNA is TGTGCCAGCAGTGACTGGGGGATTAGTCAGCCCCAGCATTTT.

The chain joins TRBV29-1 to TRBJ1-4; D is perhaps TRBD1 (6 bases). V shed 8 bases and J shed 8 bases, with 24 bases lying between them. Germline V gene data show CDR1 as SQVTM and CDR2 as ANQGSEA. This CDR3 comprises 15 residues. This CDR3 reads CSLNLSRGLREKLFF. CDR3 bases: TGCAGCCTGAATCTGTCCAGGGGCCTCCGCGAAAAACTGTTTTTT.

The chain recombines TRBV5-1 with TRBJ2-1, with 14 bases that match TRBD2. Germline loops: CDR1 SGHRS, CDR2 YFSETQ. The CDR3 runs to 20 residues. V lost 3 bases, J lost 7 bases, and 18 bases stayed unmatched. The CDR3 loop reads CASSSILTQGLAGDGNEQFF. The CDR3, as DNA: TGCGCCAGCAGCTCGATCTTAACACAGGGACTAGCGGGAGACGGTAATGAGCAGTTCTTC. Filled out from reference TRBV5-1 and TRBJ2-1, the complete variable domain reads KAGVTQTPRYLIKTRGQQVTLSCSPISGHRSVSWYQQTPGQGLQFLFEYFSETQRNKGNFPGRFSGRQFSNSRSEMNVSTLELGDSALYLCASSSILTQGLAGDGNEQFFGPGTRLTVL.

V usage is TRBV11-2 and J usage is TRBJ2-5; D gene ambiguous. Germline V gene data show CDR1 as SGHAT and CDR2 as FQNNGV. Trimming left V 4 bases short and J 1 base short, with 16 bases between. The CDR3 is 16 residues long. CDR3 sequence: CASSSRLPGSQETQYF. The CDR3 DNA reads TGTGCCAGCAGCTCTCGATTGCCGGGCAGCCAAGAGACCCAGTACTTC.

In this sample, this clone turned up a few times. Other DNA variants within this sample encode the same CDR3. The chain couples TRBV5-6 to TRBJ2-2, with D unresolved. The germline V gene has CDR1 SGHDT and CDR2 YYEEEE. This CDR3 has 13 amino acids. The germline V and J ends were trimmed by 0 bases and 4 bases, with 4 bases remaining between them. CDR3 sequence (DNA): TGTGCCAGCAGCTTGGGGGGCACCGGGGAGCTGTTTTTT. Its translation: CASSLGGTGELFF.

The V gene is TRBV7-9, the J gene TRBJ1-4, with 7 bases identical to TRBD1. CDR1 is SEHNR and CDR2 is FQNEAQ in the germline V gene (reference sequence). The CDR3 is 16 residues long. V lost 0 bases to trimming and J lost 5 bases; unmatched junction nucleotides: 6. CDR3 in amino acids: CASSLAPAGGNEKLFF. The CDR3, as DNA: TGTGCCAGCAGCTTAGCCCCGGCAGGGGGAAATGAAAAACTGTTTTTT.

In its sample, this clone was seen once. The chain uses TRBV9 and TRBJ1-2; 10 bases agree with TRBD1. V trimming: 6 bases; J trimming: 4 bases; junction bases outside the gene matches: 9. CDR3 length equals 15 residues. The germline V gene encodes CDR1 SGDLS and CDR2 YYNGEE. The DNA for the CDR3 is TGTGCCAGCACGCCCCGACAGGGGGCTGGCTATGGCTACACCTTC. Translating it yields CASTPRQGAGYGYTF.

The CDR3 loop reads CASEGTSAPGGYEQYF. CDR3 sequence (DNA): TGTGCCAGCGAGGGGACTAGCGCGCCGGGGGGGTACGAGCAGTACTTC. This chain uses TRBV2 with TRBJ2-7, with 10 positions matching TRBD2. The junction had 14 bases not matched to a gene; V was cut back by 8 bases and J by 4 bases. The CDR3 sequence is 16 residues long. The germline V gene encodes CDR1 SNHLY and CDR2 FYNNEI.

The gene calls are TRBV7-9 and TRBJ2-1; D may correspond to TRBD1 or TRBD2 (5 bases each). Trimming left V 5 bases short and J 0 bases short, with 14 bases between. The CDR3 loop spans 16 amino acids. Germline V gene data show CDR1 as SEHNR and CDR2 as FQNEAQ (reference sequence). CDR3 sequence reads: CASSGRDLYSYNEQFF. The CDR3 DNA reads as TGTGCCAGCAGCGGCCGGGACCTCTACTCCTACAATGAGCAGTTCTTC.

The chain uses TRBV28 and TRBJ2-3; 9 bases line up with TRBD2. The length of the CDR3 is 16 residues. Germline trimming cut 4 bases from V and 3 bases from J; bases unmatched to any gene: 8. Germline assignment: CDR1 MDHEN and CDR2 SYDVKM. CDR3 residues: CASSSQREVWTDTQYF. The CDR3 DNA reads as TGTGCCAGCAGTTCTCAGCGGGAGGTGTGGACAGATACGCAGTATTTT. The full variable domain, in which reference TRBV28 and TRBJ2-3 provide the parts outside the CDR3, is DVKVTQSSRYLVKRTGEKVFLECVQDMDHENMFWYRQDPGLGLRLIYFSYDVKMKEKGDIPEGYSVSREKKERFSLILESASTNQTSMYLCASSSQREVWTDTQYFGPGTRLTVL.

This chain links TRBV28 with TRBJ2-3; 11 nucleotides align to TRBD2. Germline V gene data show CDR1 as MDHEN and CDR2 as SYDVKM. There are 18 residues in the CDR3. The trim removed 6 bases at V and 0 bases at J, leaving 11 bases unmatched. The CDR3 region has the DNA TGTGCCAGCAGGTTTCTAGCGGGAGGAAACCATAGCACAGATACGCAGTATTTT. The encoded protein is CASRFLAGGNHSTDTQYF. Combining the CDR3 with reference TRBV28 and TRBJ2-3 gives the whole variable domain DVKVTQSSRYLVKRTGEKVFLECVQDMDHENMFWYRQDPGLGLRLIYFSYDVKMKEKGDIPEGYSVSREKKERFSLILESASTNQTSMYLCASRFLAGGNHSTDTQYFGPGTRLTVL.

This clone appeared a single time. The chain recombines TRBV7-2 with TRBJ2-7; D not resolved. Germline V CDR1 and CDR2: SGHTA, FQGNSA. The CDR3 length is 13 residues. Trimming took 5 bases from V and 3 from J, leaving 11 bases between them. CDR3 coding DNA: TGTGCCAGCAGCCCCAACCCCCTCTACGAGCAGTACTTC. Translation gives CASSPNPLYEQYF. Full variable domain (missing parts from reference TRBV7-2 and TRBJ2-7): GAGVSQSPSNKVTEKGKDVELRCDPISGHTALYWYRQSLGQGLEFLIYFQGNSAPDKSGLPSDRFSAERTGGSVSTLTIQRTQQEDSAVYLCASSPNPLYEQYFGPGTRLTVT.